This TCR beta chain is drawn from a study of CD8+ T cells in alopecia areata. Study-wide points: A large proportion of expanded lesional clones were detected persisting in scalp and blood during tofacitinib. In lesional scalp, particularly from alopecia totalis/universalis, clonality was higher than in normal scalp.

The authors extracted RNA and reverse transcribed it into cDNA as the sequencing template. Assay: immunoSEQ multiplex PCR; the TCRdb copy retains only in-frame clones and omits some. Here the sample spans about 210,000 clones, around 43% being singletons. This clone was recorded a few times. Its antigen is still unknown. Looked up from germline, CDR1 is SQVTM and CDR2 is ANQGSEA. V was trimmed by 2 bases and J by 1 base, leaving 8 bases between them. CDR3 length: 13 residues. The treatment: oral pan-JAK inhibitor, 5-10 mg twice daily. This TCR derives from a human donor with alopecia areata. This material consisted of CD4+ T cells sorted from blood, taken between weeks 36 and 40, from a patient treated with tofacitinib. The chain recombines TRBV29-1 with TRBJ1-1; D ambiguous. The chain's CDR3 is CSVEPTRNTEAFF. In DNA form, the CDR3 reads TGCAGCGTTGAACCCACCCGGAACACTGAAGCTTTCTTT.